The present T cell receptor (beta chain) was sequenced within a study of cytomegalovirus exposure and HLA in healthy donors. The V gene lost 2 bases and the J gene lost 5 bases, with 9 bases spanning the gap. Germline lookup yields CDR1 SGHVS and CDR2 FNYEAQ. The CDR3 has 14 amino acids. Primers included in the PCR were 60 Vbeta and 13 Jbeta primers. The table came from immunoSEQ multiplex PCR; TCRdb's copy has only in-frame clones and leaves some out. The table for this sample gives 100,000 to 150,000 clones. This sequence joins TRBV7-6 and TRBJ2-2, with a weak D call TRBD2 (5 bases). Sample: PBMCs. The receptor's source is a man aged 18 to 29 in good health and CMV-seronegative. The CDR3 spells CASSLWEKTGELFF. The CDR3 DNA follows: TGTGCCAGCAGCTTATGGGAGAAGACCGGGGAGCTGTTTTTT.